The 30 T cell receptor beta chains below come from one sample, sequenced in a study of blood T cell repertoires in COVID-19. The table came from immunoSEQ multiplex PCR; TCRdb's copy has only in-frame clones and leaves some out. In the table there are around 480,000 clones, around 87% of which are singletons. The sample was PBMCs or T cells enriched from blood (not recorded which). The receptors come from a young woman who had recovered from COVID-19.

The V call is TRBV9, the J call TRBJ2-7; 7 nucleotides line up with TRBD1. Trimming removed 3 bases from V and 6 bases from J; junction bases left unmatched: 9. Germline CDR1 and CDR2: SGDLS and YYNGEE. This CDR3 region has 14 residues. The CDR3 sequence: CASSAHQTGAEQYF. CDR3 nucleotide sequence: TGTGCCAGCAGCGCCCACCAAACAGGGGCCGAGCAGTACTTC. The variable domain in full, with the rest retrieved from reference TRBV9 and TRBJ2-7, is DSGVTQTPKHLITATGQRVTLRCSPRSGDLSVYWYQQSLDQGLQFLIQYYNGEERAKGNILERFSAQQFPDLHSELNLSSLELGDSALYFCASSAHQTGAEQYFGPGTRLTVT.

The chain has TRBV5-1 and TRBJ1-4; a weak D match, TRBD1 (5 bases). Deletions cut 4 bases from V and 6 bases from J, with 16 bases between. The CDR3 runs 15 residues. Germline loops: CDR1 SGHRS, CDR2 YFSETQ. The CDR3 DNA reads as TGCGCCAGCAGCCTCTCACAGGACACGGATGAAAAACTGTTTTTT. Translated, it gives CASSLSQDTDEKLFF.

J is TRBJ1-6 and V is TRBV4-1; maybe TRBD1 (5 bases). The CDR3 contains 15 residues. CDR1 MGHRA and CDR2 YSYEKL come from the germline V gene. Trimming took 4 bases from V and 10 from J, leaving 17 bases between them. CDR3 nucleotides: TGCGCCAGCAGCCTCGGCGGGGGGGGAGAGTCACCCCTCCACTTT. Amino acids: CASSLGGGGESPLHF.

This chain uses TRBV5-4 with TRBJ1-2; TRBD1 matches 9 bases. The J segment lost 8 bases and the V segment lost 0 bases, leaving 5 bases of the junction unmatched. The CDR3 is 14 amino acids. CDR1 is SGHNT, CDR2 YYREEE, per germline (reference sequence). DNA of the CDR3: TGTGCCAGCAGCTTGGTAACAGGGGGCAAAGGCTACACCTTC. Residues: CASSLVTGGKGYTF.

The J gene is TRBJ1-5, the V gene TRBV7-8; perhaps TRBD1 as D (6 bases). Trimming left V 5 bases short and J 6 bases short, with 20 bases between. The CDR3 loop spans 16 amino acids. The germline gives CDR1 SGHVS, CDR2 FQNEAQ. The CDR3 is CASSPQGGTGGQPQHF. DNA for the CDR3: TGTGCCAGCAGCCCCCAAGGGGGGACGGGAGGTCAGCCCCAGCATTTT.

This clone has just a few counts. This chain connects TRBV30 to TRBJ1-4, with a possible D match to TRBD1 (6 bases). V was pared by 3 bases and J by 10 bases, with 18 bases between. The CDR3 length is 14 residues. Germline CDR1 reads GTSNPN; CDR2 reads SVGIG (reference sequence). CDR3 sequence: CAWSEQGSPGKLFF. In DNA, the CDR3 is TGTGCCTGGAGCGAACAGGGTTCGCCAGGAAAACTGTTTTTT.

CDR3 bases: TGCGCCAGCAGTGAGCGGGAACAGGGCTTCAATCAGCCCCAGCATTTT. Translated: CASSEREQGFNQPQHF. The chain joins TRBV10-2 to TRBJ1-5, with D possibly TRBD1 on 6 matching bases. The CDR3 extends over 16 amino acids. Germline V gene sequence: CDR1 WSHSY, CDR2 SAAADI. V lost 2 bases, J lost 3 bases, and 14 bases lay in between.

This rearrangement joins TRBV6-5 to TRBJ2-1; maybe TRBD2 (5 bases). Germline CDR1 reads MNHEY; CDR2 reads SVGAGI. V gave up 2 bases and J gave up 5 bases, with 10 bases separating them. This CDR3 is built from 14 residues. The CDR3 nucleotides read TGTGCCAGCAGTTACAGGGCCGGGGACAATGAGCAGTTCTTC. Residues: CASSYRAGDNEQFF.

The chain combines TRBV2 with TRBJ1-2; a weak D match, TRBD1 (6 bases). Germline CDR1 is SNHLY and CDR2 is FYNNEI. This CDR3 region has 14 residues. V shed 3 bases and J shed 3 bases, with 11 bases lying between them. The chain's CDR3 is CASSDRGFDYGYTF. The CDR3 region has the DNA TGTGCCAGCAGTGACAGGGGTTTCGACTATGGCTACACCTTC.

This CDR3 reads CASSLWEGMYF. The CDR3 DNA is TGTGCCAGCAGCTTATGGGAGGGTATGTACTTC. V and J are TRBV7-2 and TRBJ2-7, with 7 bases that match TRBD2. The CDR3 length is 11 residues. V gave up 2 bases and J gave up 12 bases; unmatched junction bases: 4. Germline-derived CDR1 and CDR2 are SGHTA and FQGNSA.

This clone was observed a single time. The chain has TRBV14 and TRBJ2-1, with TRBD1 as a possible D gene (5 bases). The CDR3 extends over 14 amino acids. V dropped 4 bases and J dropped 7 bases, with 14 bases sitting between them. Germline lookup yields CDR1 SGHDN and CDR2 FVKESK. CDR3 amino acids: CASSPDSGWNEQFF. In DNA form, the CDR3 reads TGTGCCAGCAGCCCCGACAGTGGATGGAATGAGCAGTTCTTC.

The chain joins TRBV4-2 to TRBJ2-3, with D perhaps matching TRBD2 (7 bases). Germline V lookup: CDR1 LGHNA, CDR2 YNFKEQ. The CDR3 contains 16 residues. Trimming removed 4 bases at V and 2 bases at J, with 16 bases between. In nucleotides, the CDR3 is TGTGCCAGCAGCCGACTAGGGGGGGGGTCCACAGATACGCAGTATTTT. Translated, it gives CASSRLGGGSTDTQYF.

The genes are TRBV30 and TRBJ1-3; 7 bases agree with TRBD1. After removal of 4 bases from V and 2 bases from J, the junction contained 2 bases not matched to a gene. CDR1 GTSNPN and CDR2 SVGIG come from the germline V gene (reference sequence). There are 13 residues in the CDR3. For the CDR3, the DNA is TGTGCCTGGACAACAGGGGCTGGAAACACCATATATTTT. Amino acid sequence: CAWTTGAGNTIYF.

This chain connects TRBV30 to TRBJ2-7; 7 nucleotides align to TRBD1. Germline assignment: CDR1 GTSNPN and CDR2 SVGIG (reference sequence). CDR3 length: 14 amino acids. Trimming took 4 bases from V and 1 from J; bases not matched to a gene: 7. CDR3 sequence (DNA): TGTGCCTGGACGGAACAGGGGATTTCCTACGAGCAGTACTTC. Protein sequence: CAWTEQGISYEQYF.

Remarks on this clone: Within the sample, other DNA sequences also encode this same CDR3. V gene TRBV18 combines with J gene TRBJ2-5; the D gene is possibly TRBD2 (5 bases). The CDR3 is made up of 16 amino acids. Germline V gives CDR1 KGHSH, CDR2 LQKENI. V dropped 1 base and J dropped 5 bases, with 17 bases sitting between them. CDR3 in DNA: TGTGCCAGCTCACCACTGTCCGGGGTCGGCGGGGAGACCCAGTACTTC. As protein: CASSPLSGVGGETQYF.

The count of this clone is one. CDR3 residues: CASSLSTGGGGQPQHF. Written as DNA, the CDR3 is TGTGCCAGCTCACTCTCTACAGGGGGCGGGGGACAGCCCCAGCATTTT. V and J are TRBV18 and TRBJ1-5, with 9 nucleotides matching TRBD1. Germline V gene lookup returns CDR1 KGHSH and CDR2 LQKENI. There are 16 residues in the CDR3. The V segment lost 4 bases and the J segment 7 bases; nucleotides outside the gene matches: 11.

In its sample, this clone was seen many times. Other DNA sequences from this sample encode an identical CDR3 as well. The chain combines TRBV5-1 with TRBJ1-1; TRBD1 aligns across 10 bases. The CDR3 sequence is 15 residues long. Looked up from germline, CDR1 is SGHRS and CDR2 is YFSETQ. The ends lost 0 bases at V and 8 bases at J; junction bases unmatched: 7. The CDR3 nucleotides are TGCGCCAGCAGCTTGGGGGACAGGGGTGTTACGGAAGCTTTCTTT. Its protein is CASSLGDRGVTEAFF.

The chain employs TRBV27 and TRBJ2-5, with D possibly matching TRBD1 (9 bases). Trimming stripped 4 bases from V and 3 bases from J, with 27 bases between. The CDR3 runs 19 residues. The germline V gene has CDR1 MNHEY and CDR2 SMNVEV (reference sequence). The CDR3 region has the DNA TGTGCCAGCAGTTCCACCGGGGGGGTACGACAGGGGGAAAAAGAGACCCAGTACTTC. Its translation: CASSSTGGVRQGEKETQYF.

The V and J genes are TRBV4-1 and TRBJ1-3, with 9 bases aligning to TRBD1. In germline, CDR1 is MGHRA, CDR2 YSYEKL. The CDR3 consists of 17 residues. V gave up 1 base and J gave up 0 bases; unmatched junction bases: 4. CDR3 bases: TGCGCCAGCAGCCAAGCCACGACAGGGGGCTCTGGAAACACCATATATTTT. The encoded protein is CASSQATTGGSGNTIYF.

This chain connects TRBV4-2 to TRBJ2-3; the match to TRBD2 covers 12 bases. Germline V CDR1 and CDR2: LGHNA, YNFKEQ. Trimming at V came to 3 bases and at J to 6 bases, leaving 7 bases not matched to a gene. This CDR3 comprises 16 residues. CDR3 coding DNA: TGTGCCAGCAGCCAGGCTAGCGGGGGGGCAGTGGATACGCAGTATTTT. Its translation is CASSQASGGAVDTQYF.

This clone was picked up a small number of times. The genes are TRBV7-9 and TRBJ2-3; D might be TRBD1 (6 bases). This CDR3 has 16 amino acids. V was trimmed by 6 bases and J by 3 bases, leaving 19 bases between them. Germline assignment: CDR1 SEHNR and CDR2 FQNEAQ (reference sequence). This chain's CDR3 is CASSQNLQGSTDTQYF. DNA for the CDR3: TGTGCCAGCAGTCAAAATTTGCAGGGGTCGACAGATACGCAGTATTTT.

This clone was picked up one time. This sequence joins TRBV3-1 (or the pseudogene TRBV3-2) and TRBJ2-1; TRBD1 agrees at 9 bases. The junction had 4 bases not matched to a gene; V was cut back by 1 base and J by 3 bases. Germline-derived CDR1 and CDR2 are LGHDT and YNNKEL (reference sequence). The CDR3 is made up of 16 amino acids. CDR3: CASSQGWDRDYNEQFF. DNA of the CDR3: TGTGCCAGCAGCCAAGGCTGGGACAGGGACTACAATGAGCAGTTCTTC.

The J gene is TRBJ2-5, the V gene TRBV3-1 (or the pseudogene TRBV3-2); 9 nucleotides match TRBD1. Germline V gives CDR1 LGHDT, CDR2 YNNKEL (reference sequence). The CDR3 is made up of 17 amino acids. Trimming at V came to 1 base and at J to 5 bases, leaving 11 bases not matched to a gene. This CDR3 reads CASSQALGDRDGETQYF. For the CDR3, the DNA is TGTGCCAGCAGCCAAGCTTTGGGGGACAGGGACGGGGAGACCCAGTACTTC.

The chain couples TRBV19 to TRBJ1-2; no reliable D call. V lost 8 bases, J lost 9 bases, and 13 bases lay in between. The CDR3 sequence is 11 residues long. Germline CDR1 LNHDA, CDR2 SQIVND (reference sequence). In DNA, the CDR3 is TGTGCCAGTGGCCAAACGGGTCGCTACACCTTC. It specifies CASGQTGRYTF.

The V and J genes are TRBV4-1 and TRBJ1-4, with TRBD1 matching over 10 bases. V was clipped by 6 bases and J by 12 bases; unmatched bases: 7. CDR1 and CDR2 from the germline V gene are MGHRA and YSYEKL. The CDR3 has 13 residues. CDR3 nucleotide sequence: TGCGCCAGCAGGCGGACAGGGGGAAGGGAACTGTTTTTT. Its protein is CASRRTGGRELFF.

Notes on this clone: Other DNA sequences within the sample encode an identical CDR3. The chain recombines TRBV6-5 with TRBJ1-2, with 7 nucleotides matching TRBD1. The J segment lost 4 bases and the V segment lost 0 bases, leaving 2 bases of the junction unmatched. Germline V CDR1 and CDR2: MNHEY, SVGAGI. This CDR3 comprises 14 residues. The CDR3 reads CASSYSTGLYGYTF. The DNA of the CDR3 is TGTGCCAGCAGTTACTCGACAGGGCTCTATGGCTACACCTTC.

The genes are TRBV19 and TRBJ1-5, with a tentative D call TRBD1 (6 bases). Trimming took off 5 bases at V and 1 base at J, with 12 bases between the two ends. This CDR3 spans 15 amino acids. Germline lookup yields CDR1 LNHDA and CDR2 SQIVND (reference sequence). The CDR3 reads CASSQRGTSNQPQHF. The CDR3 coding sequence is TGTGCCAGTAGTCAGCGGGGGACAAGCAATCAGCCCCAGCATTTT.

A single count supports this clone. The chain uses TRBV7-2 and TRBJ1-4; possible D gene TRBD1, 6 bases. V was shortened by 7 bases and J by 8 bases, with 20 bases between the two germline ends. CDR1 is SGHTA, CDR2 FQGNSA, per germline. CDR3 length: 15 amino acids. The CDR3 DNA reads TGTGCCAGCAACCCCTCGGGCAGGGGAGAGGAAAAACTGTTTTTT. Residues: CASNPSGRGEEKLFF.

V is TRBV21-1 and J is TRBJ2-1; the table gives TRBD2 as D, unverified against the DNA. TRBV21-1 is a recognized pseudogene. The length of the CDR3 is 18 residues. The chain's CDR3 is CASSKELKENSANNEQFF. The CDR3 nucleotides read TGTGCCAGCAGCAAAGAGCTAAAGGAAAATAGCGCCAACAATGAGCAGTTCTTC.

The chain carries TRBV18 and TRBJ2-2; D gene uncertain. CDR1 KGHSH and CDR2 LQKENI come from the germline V gene. The V end was cut by 3 bases, the J end by 1 base, with 6 bases between. The CDR3 totals 14 residues. In nucleotides, the CDR3 is TGTGCCAGCTCACCGGAGAGGAACACCGGGGAGCTGTTTTTT. Protein: CASSPERNTGELFF.